Shown below are 21 T cell receptor beta chains from a single sample sequenced in a study of shared clonotypes between healthy human individuals. Some clones are missing from TCRdb's copy, which holds only in-frame ones; the method was immunoSEQ multiplex PCR. Here the sample spans more than 400,000 clones, roughly 80% being singletons. The sequenced sample was PBMCs. Source of these receptors: a woman in her forties in good health. Some clones in this sample may be carry-over from other donors' samples.

V usage is TRBV7-2 and J usage is TRBJ2-1; TRBD2 agrees at 13 bases. With V trimmed by 0 bases and J by 9 bases, 5 bases remained unmatched. CDR3 length equals 16 residues. Germline V lookup: CDR1 SGHTA, CDR2 FQGNSA. CDR3 region: CASSLALAGGHSEQFF. For the CDR3, the DNA is TGTGCCAGCAGCTTAGCACTAGCGGGAGGGCATAGTGAGCAGTTCTTC. Full variable domain (missing parts from reference TRBV7-2 and TRBJ2-1): GAGVSQSPSNKVTEKGKDVELRCDPISGHTALYWYRQSLGQGLEFLIYFQGNSAPDKSGLPSDRFSAERTGGSVSTLTIQRTQQEDSAVYLCASSLALAGGHSEQFFGPGTRLTVL.

As concerns this clone: One base away lies a much larger clone, so this may be a sequencing read error. The chain combines TRBV1 with TRBJ2-3; the table assigns TRBD2, which was not confirmed against the DNA. TRBV1 is a known pseudogene. This CDR3 region has 19 residues. CDR3 sequence: CTSSQEGIRGIGPTDTQYF. For the CDR3, the DNA is TGCACCAGCAGCCAAGAGGGTATTAGAGGGATAGGGCCCACAGATACGCAGTATTTT.

This chain joins TRBV7-2 and TRBJ1-2, with 7 bases identical to TRBD1. Germline trimming cut 5 bases from V and 6 bases from J; bases unmatched to any gene: 15. CDR3 length: 16 residues. CDR1 is SGHTA, CDR2 FQGNSA, per germline. The CDR3 DNA reads TGTGCCAGCAGCCCACGGCCACTACAGGGGCTTCATGGCTACACCTTC. It encodes CASSPRPLQGLHGYTF.

This rearrangement joins TRBV19 to TRBJ1-1, with 7 positions matching TRBD1. The length of the CDR3 is 14 residues. J gave up 1 base and V 2 bases, and 1 base lay outside the gene matches. CDR1 and CDR2 (germline): LNHDA, SQIVND (reference sequence). DNA for the CDR3: TGTGCCAGTAGTATAACAGGGGAGAACACTGAAGCTTTCTTT. It is translated as CASSITGENTEAFF.

Only one count was recorded for this clone. A far larger clone is only one base removed, so a read error is likely. The chain joins TRBV5-4 to TRBJ2-5, with D perhaps being TRBD1 or TRBD2 (6 bases each). The CDR3 is 14 amino acids. The V gene's germline CDR1 is SGHNT and CDR2 YYREEE (reference sequence). The ends were cut back, 4 bases at V and 2 bases at J, with 12 bases in the middle. The CDR3 DNA follows: TGTGCCAGCAGCCCCGTAGGGGGGCAAGAGACCCAGTACTTC. This codes for CASSPVGGQETQYF.

This clone was seen a handful of times. The chain has TRBV5-1 and TRBJ2-3; D may be TRBD1 (6 bases). The CDR3 contains 16 residues. Germline V CDR1 and CDR2: SGHRS, YFSETQ. Trimming left V 4 bases short and J 2 bases short, with 17 bases between. The CDR3 loop is CASSPRDTTFTDTQYF. CDR3 DNA sequence: TGCGCCAGCAGCCCGAGGGACACAACTTTCACAGATACGCAGTATTTT.

The rearrangement uses TRBV7-2 and TRBJ2-3, with a weak D call TRBD2 (6 bases). The CDR3 length is 15 residues. V shed 2 bases and J shed 1 base, with 10 bases lying between them. CDR1 and CDR2 (germline): SGHTA, FQGNSA. The CDR3 region is CASSLLTGGTDTQYF. The CDR3 DNA is TGTGCCAGCAGCTTACTAACGGGGGGCACAGATACGCAGTATTTT.

The gene calls are TRBV27 and TRBJ2-5; D not certain. CDR1 and CDR2 from the germline V gene are MNHEY and SMNVEV (reference sequence). The ends were cut back, 3 bases at V and 4 bases at J, with 9 bases in the middle. The CDR3 length is 13 residues. CDR3 residues: CASSLEVRETQYF. CDR3 DNA: TGTGCCAGCAGTTTGGAAGTAAGAGAGACCCAGTACTTC.

This clone is a singleton in its sample. This chain joins TRBV7-3 and TRBJ2-2; D possibly matches TRBD1 or TRBD2 (5 bases each). Germline-derived CDR1 and CDR2 are SGHTA and FQGTGA. The length of the CDR3 is 18 residues. V lost 3 bases, J lost 4 bases, and 21 bases lay in between. This chain's CDR3 is CASSFPKGPSGGTGELFF. The CDR3 DNA follows: TGTGCCAGCAGCTTCCCGAAGGGGCCATCTGGGGGCACCGGGGAGCTGTTTTTT.

This chain joins TRBV7-9 and TRBJ2-1; a possible D gene is TRBD2 (5 bases). From germline, CDR1 is SEHNR and CDR2 FQNEAQ (reference sequence). V was clipped by 5 bases and J by 8 bases, with 16 bases between them. The CDR3 totals 14 residues. CDR3 bases: TGTGCCAGCAGCCCCCCGCTCGGGATCGATGAGCAGTTCTTC. The encoded protein is CASSPPLGIDEQFF.

The V call is TRBV27, the J call TRBJ1-2; the D gene is possibly TRBD1 (6 bases). CDR1 and CDR2 from the germline V gene are MNHEY and SMNVEV (reference sequence). The CDR3 is 13 amino acids. The V gene lost 4 bases and the J gene lost 4 bases, with 10 bases spanning the gap. The CDR3 DNA sequence: TGTGCCAGCAGTTCTCAGACAGGCTATGGCTACACCTTC. This codes for CASSSQTGYGYTF.

CDR3 sequence reads: CASRPGSGNTIYF. The CDR3 DNA reads TGTGCCAGCAGGCCGGGCTCTGGAAACACCATATATTTT. The rearrangement joins TRBV6-5 to TRBJ1-3; no reliable D call. Trimming pared 6 bases from V and 0 bases from J, leaving 6 bases between. Per the germline V gene, CDR1 is MNHEY and CDR2 is SVGAGI. The CDR3 is 13 residues long.

Points on this clone: A far larger clone is just one base off, so this is likely a read error. This chain uses TRBV9 with TRBJ2-5, with TRBD2 identical over 12 bases. The J call could be wrong; TRBJ2-7 is a better fit for the DNA end. CDR3 length equals 17 residues. Germline-derived CDR1 and CDR2 are SGDLS and YYNGEE. The CDR3 protein is CASSVGTSGNSSYEQYF. CDR3 in DNA: TGTGCCAGCAGCGTAGGGACTAGCGGGAATAGCTCCTACGAGCAGTACTTC.

This sequence joins TRBV5-1 and TRBJ1-4; D possibly corresponds to TRBD1 (5 bases). The CDR3 covers 15 residues. CDR1 is SGHRS and CDR2 is YFSETQ in the germline V gene. Trimming took off 7 bases at V and 6 bases at J, with 19 bases between the two ends. The CDR3 nucleotides are TGCGCCAGCCGGTTCGGGGACGTTAGGCATGAAAAACTGTTTTTT. It encodes CASRFGDVRHEKLFF.

The chain has TRBV5-1 and TRBJ2-7, with D possibly being TRBD1 (6 bases). V was shortened by 6 bases and J by 2 bases, with 18 bases between the two germline ends. CDR3 length: 15 amino acids. From germline, CDR1 is SGHRS and CDR2 YFSETQ. The CDR3 region has the DNA TGCGCCAGCAATGACGGGGACACTAGGACCTACGAGCAGTACTTC. It is translated as CASNDGDTRTYEQYF.

This chain uses TRBV6-5 with TRBJ2-7, with 13 bases matching TRBD2. V was pared by 4 bases and J by 4 bases, with 1 base of the junction left unmatched. There are 14 residues in the CDR3. CDR1 is MNHEY and CDR2 is SVGAGI in the germline V gene. DNA of the CDR3: TGTGCCAGCAGTTGGGGACTAGCGGGATACGAGCAGTACTTC. This translates into CASSWGLAGYEQYF.

The genes are TRBV5-4 and TRBJ2-7, with 13 bases identical to TRBD2. The CDR3 sequence is 19 residues long. Germline-derived CDR1 and CDR2 are SGHNT and YYREEE (reference sequence). V shed 3 bases and J 6 bases; nucleotides not matched to a gene: 18. The CDR3 coding sequence is TGTGCCAGCAGCTCCCGGGGAGGACTAGCGGGAGTTCCCACTGTCGAGCAGTACTTC. The encoded protein is CASSSRGGLAGVPTVEQYF.

DNA for the CDR3: TGTGCCAGCAGTGACTCGAGCGTTGGCTACACCTTC. Its translation is CASSDSSVGYTF. The chain employs TRBV27 and TRBJ1-2, with D unresolved. Germline assignment: CDR1 MNHEY and CDR2 SMNVEV (reference sequence). Deletions cut 5 bases from V and 7 bases from J, with 11 bases between. The CDR3 has 12 residues.

This clone has only a few counts. The V call is TRBV7-9, the J call TRBJ2-1, with D perhaps matching TRBD2 (6 bases). CDR1 and CDR2 (germline): SEHNR, FQNEAQ (reference sequence). V was shortened by 1 base and J by 3 bases, with 13 bases between the two germline ends. CDR3 length equals 16 residues. The CDR3 reads CASSLEASEVYNEQFF. The CDR3 DNA reads as TGTGCCAGCAGCTTAGAAGCTAGCGAGGTCTACAATGAGCAGTTCTTC. The whole variable domain, remainder taken from reference TRBV7-9 and TRBJ2-1, is DTGVSQNPRHKITKRGQNVTFRCDPISEHNRLYWYRQTLGQGPEFLTYFQNEAQLEKSRLLSDRFSAERPKGSFSTLEIQRTEQGDSAMYLCASSLEASEVYNEQFFGPGTRLTVL.

For this clone: Only one base separates this from a far larger clonotype, so it likely reflects a read error. The V and J genes are TRBV4-3 and TRBJ2-5; 12 positions agree with TRBD2. CDR3 length: 17 amino acids. V shed 1 base, J shed 1 base, and the junction held 4 bases outside the gene matches. The germline V gene encodes CDR1 LGHNA and CDR2 YSLEER. CDR3 in amino acids: CASSQGTSGGTQETQYF. The CDR3 nucleotides read TGCGCCAGCAGCCAAGGAACTAGCGGGGGGACCCAAGAGACCCAGTACTTC.

This clone was seen repeatedly, ten times or more. This same CDR3 is encoded by further DNA sequences in the sample. This chain uses TRBV4-1 with TRBJ2-7; D unclear. Germline assignment: CDR1 MGHRA and CDR2 YSYEKL. Trimming cost V 3 bases and J 0 bases, with 12 bases left between them. This CDR3 is built from 15 residues. The chain's CDR3 is CASSHLKASSYEQYF. CDR3 nucleotide sequence: TGCGCCAGCAGCCACCTAAAGGCTAGCTCCTACGAGCAGTACTTC.